The 30 T cell receptor beta chains presented below share a single source sample, sequenced in a study of T-cell reconstitution after alpha-beta-depleted transplantation in children (dated by TCRdb to about 2016). The library was obtained by PCR. Reads for this sample came from an Illumina HiSeq 2500. TCR libraries were prepared with molecular barcoding, using unique molecular identifiers to normalize TCRbeta repertoire quantification. The public reads were reanalyzed by TCRdb: fastp trimming at Q25, MiXCR alignment, in-frame beta chains only. Here each entry gathers all rows of one CDR3 protein and keeps the most common genes and DNA. Recorded for this sample are nearly 550,000 distinct CDR3 sequences; around 19% of them occurred a single time. The leading ten clones occupy 2.5% to 4% of the sample. Specimen: PBMCs from the stem cell graft donor, collected from the stem cell graft. These receptor sequences come from a human donor who donated a stem cell graft to a child with acute lymphoblastic leukemia.

This clonotype has just a few counts. The chain joins TRBV25-1 to TRBJ1-5, with D maybe TRBD1 (5 bases). This CDR3 is built from 15 residues. Germline V gene data show CDR1 as MGHDK and CDR2 as SYGVNS. Trimming pared 8 bases from V and 1 base from J, leaving 15 bases between. For the CDR3, the DNA is TGTGCCAGCGAGGAGCAGGGTGGGAGCAATCAGCCCCAGCATTTT. Its translation: CASEEQGGSNQPQHF.

V is TRBV10-2 and J is TRBJ1-2; tentatively, D is TRBD1 (5 bases). CDR1 and CDR2 (germline): WSHSY, SAAADI. V dropped 10 bases and J dropped 4 bases, with 13 bases sitting between them. The CDR3 covers 12 residues. The CDR3: CATVTAPYGYTF. CDR3 nucleotides: TGCGCCACTGTGACAGCACCCTATGGCTACACCTTC.

CDR3 nucleotide sequence: TGTGCCATCAGTGAGTCGGGGGGGCCTGGTCAGCCCCAGCATTTT. Protein sequence: CAISESGGPGQPQHF. This chain connects TRBV10-3 to TRBJ1-5, with D possibly TRBD1 on 6 matching bases. The ends were cut back, 0 bases at V and 6 bases at J, with 12 bases in the middle. Per the germline V gene, CDR1 is ENHRY and CDR2 is SYGVKD. This CDR3 has 15 residues.

The V and J genes are TRBV7-8 and TRBJ2-5; D uncertain. Germline loops: CDR1 SGHVS, CDR2 FQNEAQ. The CDR3 consists of 10 residues. The ends were cut back, 8 bases at V and 5 bases at J, with 6 bases in the middle. CDR3 in DNA: TGTGCCAGCGAGGAGGAGACCCAGTACTTC. Its protein is CASEEETQYF.

This clonotype was seen a handful of times. V usage is TRBV14 and J usage is TRBJ1-2; D unresolved. The germline CDR1 and CDR2 sequences are SGHDN and FVKESK. The CDR3 consists of 14 residues. V lost 5 bases to trimming and J lost 6 bases, with 16 bases between them. The CDR3 DNA is TGTGCCAGCAGCTACTTTTGGCCGACCCATGGCTACACCTTC. Translating it yields CASSYFWPTHGYTF.

This rearrangement joins TRBV5-1 to TRBJ2-1, with 7 bases identical to TRBD1. Per germline, CDR1 SGHRS and CDR2 YFSETQ. The CDR3 covers 15 residues. V was pared by 4 bases and J by 6 bases, with 10 bases of the junction left unmatched. The CDR3: CASSPRQGPINEQFF. The CDR3 DNA follows: TGCGCCAGCAGCCCGAGACAGGGACCAATCAATGAGCAGTTCTTC.

This clonotype appeared a few times. The J gene is TRBJ2-5, the V gene TRBV10-3; unclear D gene. Germline V CDR1 and CDR2: ENHRY, SYGVKD. This CDR3 region has 15 residues. Trimming shortened V by 3 bases and J by 1 base, and 12 bases separated the two germline ends. For the CDR3, the DNA is TGTGCCATCAGTGATTGGTCAGACACCCAAGAGACCCAGTACTTC. Translation gives CAISDWSDTQETQYF.

This clonotype appeared many times. The V gene is TRBV6-5, the J gene TRBJ1-2, with 10 bases identical to TRBD1. Looked up from germline, CDR1 is MNHEY and CDR2 is SVGAGI. The CDR3 sequence is 16 residues long. V gave up 5 bases and J gave up 6 bases; unmatched junction bases: 12. Here the CDR3 DNA reads TGTGCCAGCAGTCCGGGACAGGGGCGACAAGGGAATGGCTACACCTTC. Translated, it gives CASSPGQGRQGNGYTF.

This clonotype was seen a handful of times. CDR3 loop: CASSQGGTQYF. The CDR3 DNA reads as TGTGCCAGCAGCCAAGGTGGGACCCAGTACTTC. The rearrangement uses TRBV3-1 and TRBJ2-5; no firm D call. This CDR3 comprises 11 residues. The germline CDR1 and CDR2 sequences are LGHDT and YNNKEL (reference sequence). V was cut by 1 base and J by 7 bases, with 4 bases left in between.

This clonotype was seen just once. This chain connects TRBV29-1 to TRBJ2-2; the match to TRBD2 covers 7 bases. Losses at the gene ends were 3 bases for V and 0 bases for J; bases not matched to a gene: 4. This CDR3 contains 15 residues. Germline lookup yields CDR1 SQVTM and CDR2 ANQGSEA. The CDR3 sequence is CSVESGGANTGELFF. The CDR3 DNA is TGCAGCGTTGAGTCGGGAGGAGCGAACACCGGGGAGCTGTTTTTT.

The V call is TRBV12-3 or TRBV12-4, the J call TRBJ1-2, with no clear D. The CDR3 loop spans 15 amino acids. The V and J ends lost 8 bases and 4 bases respectively, with 20 bases between them. CDR3 amino acids: CASSRAGGRSYGYTF. The CDR3 coding sequence is TGTGCCAGCTCAAGGGCAGGAGGAAGATCCTATGGCTACACCTTC.

The rearrangement uses TRBV6-1 and TRBJ2-6, with unresolved D. CDR1 is MNHNS, CDR2 SASEGT, per germline. There are 13 residues in the CDR3. Trimming cost V 8 bases and J 2 bases, with 7 bases left between them. CDR3 sequence: CASSDAGANVLTF. CDR3 bases: TGTGCCAGCTCGGACGCTGGGGCCAACGTCCTGACTTTC.

This chain joins TRBV5-1 and TRBJ2-7, with 11 nucleotides matching TRBD2. The V gene's germline CDR1 is SGHRS and CDR2 YFSETQ. The CDR3 consists of 18 residues. The V gene end was trimmed by 8 bases and the J gene end by 3 bases; junction bases not matched to a gene: 19. CDR3 in DNA: TGCGCCAGAGTAACAGGGCCTCCGACTAGCGGGGAGGACTACGAGCAGTACTTC. Its protein product is CARVTGPPTSGEDYEQYF.

The CDR3 DNA reads as TGTGCCAGCAGTTTATTAGCGTCCACCGGGGAGCTGTTTTTT. Protein sequence: CASSLLASTGELFF. The chain is built from TRBV12-3 or TRBV12-4 and TRBJ2-2; weak D call: TRBD2 (5 bases). This CDR3 comprises 14 residues. V was trimmed by 2 bases and J by 4 bases, leaving 8 bases between them.

This clonotype has only a few counts. This chain links TRBV20-1 with TRBJ2-3, with 11 bases identical to TRBD2. The CDR3 extends over 15 amino acids. Looked up from germline, CDR1 is DFQATT and CDR2 is SNEGSKA (reference sequence). The trim removed 4 bases at V and 7 bases at J, leaving 10 bases unmatched. The CDR3 loop reads CSATPLAGDGNTQYF. CDR3 nucleotides: TGCAGTGCTACACCACTAGCGGGGGACGGCAATACGCAGTATTTT.

This clonotype was seen a few times. This chain uses TRBV12-3 or TRBV12-4 with TRBJ1-5, with 7 bases lining up with TRBD1. The CDR3 runs 15 residues. The trim removed 5 bases at V and 1 base at J, leaving 5 bases unmatched. For the CDR3, the DNA is TGTGCCAGCAGTCTTCAGGGGGTAAGCAATCAGCCCCAGCATTTT. Protein sequence: CASSLQGVSNQPQHF.

V usage is TRBV28 and J usage is TRBJ1-4; 7 nucleotides line up with TRBD1. Germline V lookup: CDR1 MDHEN, CDR2 SYDVKM. This CDR3 has 15 residues. V trimming: 5 bases; J trimming: 5 bases; junction bases outside the gene matches: 8. In nucleotides, the CDR3 is TGTGCCAGCAGTCGTTACAGGGGACTGAATGAAAAACTGTTTTTT. Its translation: CASSRYRGLNEKLFF. Supplemented by reference TRBV28 and TRBJ1-4, the full variable domain reads DVKVTQSSRYLVKRTGEKVFLECVQDMDHENMFWYRQDPGLGLRLIYFSYDVKMKEKGDIPEGYSVSREKKERFSLILESASTNQTSMYLCASSRYRGLNEKLFFGSGTQLSVL.

This clonotype was observed a few times. This chain joins TRBV27 and TRBJ1-3, with a possible D match to TRBD1 (6 bases). The CDR3 consists of 13 residues. In germline, CDR1 is MNHEY, CDR2 SMNVEV (reference sequence). V was pared by 7 bases and J by 0 bases, with 7 bases between. The CDR3 sequence: CASMDSSGNTIYF. CDR3 coding DNA: TGTGCCAGCATGGACAGCTCTGGAAACACCATATATTTT.

This clonotype was observed a handful of times. The chain links TRBV11-2 to TRBJ1-1, with 7 nucleotides matching TRBD1. The CDR3 runs to 19 residues. V lost 5 bases and J lost 1; bases outside the gene matches: 19. The germline V gene encodes CDR1 SGHAT and CDR2 FQNNGV. CDR3 sequence reads: CASSRSGTEVFRPNTEAFF. The CDR3 DNA follows: TGTGCCAGCAGCCGCTCCGGGACAGAGGTTTTTAGGCCGAACACTGAAGCTTTCTTT.

This clonotype was seen a handful of times. This chain's CDR3 is CASSPTAGELEPQHF. The CDR3, as DNA: TGTGCCAGCAGTCCTACTGCAGGGGAGCTGGAGCCCCAGCATTTT. The chain carries TRBV27 and TRBJ1-5; weak D call: TRBD1 (6 bases). The CDR3 loop spans 15 amino acids. V gave up 5 bases and J gave up 8 bases, with 19 bases separating them. The V gene's germline CDR1 is MNHEY and CDR2 SMNVEV (reference sequence).

The CDR3 bases are TGTGCCAGCAAGGGACCCGGGGAGCTGTTTTTT. Its translation: CASKGPGELFF. J is TRBJ2-2 and V is TRBV25-1; D tentatively reads TRBD1 or TRBD2 (5 bases each). V shed 7 bases and J shed 6 bases, with 6 bases lying between them. In germline, CDR1 is MGHDK, CDR2 SYGVNS. CDR3 length equals 11 residues.

The chain has TRBV5-1 and TRBJ2-7; TRBD1 matches at 9 bases. From germline, CDR1 is SGHRS and CDR2 YFSETQ. The CDR3 runs to 15 residues. After removal of 4 bases from V and 3 bases from J, the junction contained 8 bases not matched to a gene. Here the CDR3 reads CASSQTGGAGYEQYF. The CDR3 DNA sequence: TGCGCCAGCAGCCAAACAGGGGGCGCAGGCTACGAGCAGTACTTC.

This clonotype was detected ten times or more. The chain recombines TRBV5-1 with TRBJ2-7, with D possibly matching TRBD1 (6 bases). The CDR3 is 14 residues long. V was cut by 2 bases and J by 5 bases, with 14 bases left in between. Germline loops: CDR1 SGHRS, CDR2 YFSETQ. DNA for the CDR3: TGCGCCAGCAGCTTTGGCAGGGGATATGACGAGCAGTACTTC. It specifies CASSFGRGYDEQYF.

The J gene is TRBJ1-6, the V gene TRBV20-1; D not resolved. Trimming left V 1 base short and J 9 bases short, with 16 bases between. Per germline, CDR1 DFQATT and CDR2 SNEGSKA (reference sequence). There are 15 residues in the CDR3. The CDR3 DNA is TGCAGTGCTAGAGGACTGGGGTCAAAAACTTCACCCCTCCACTTT. Encoded protein: CSARGLGSKTSPLHF.

This clonotype was seen more than once but under ten times. The CDR3 loop reads CASCPWDKSSYNEQFF. Written as DNA, the CDR3 is TGTGCCAGCTGTCCTTGGGACAAGAGCTCCTACAATGAGCAGTTCTTC. The chain links TRBV12-3 or TRBV12-4 to TRBJ2-1; D might be TRBD1 (6 bases). The CDR3 has 16 residues. The V gene lost 8 bases and the J gene lost 0 bases, with 17 bases spanning the gap.

The J gene is TRBJ1-2, the V gene TRBV9; D remains ambiguous. Trimming cost V 5 bases and J 3 bases, with 8 bases left between them. Germline V gene lookup returns CDR1 SGDLS and CDR2 YYNGEE. This CDR3 is built from 12 residues. In DNA form, the CDR3 reads TGTGCCAGCAGGGAGGCAGACTATGGCTACACCTTC. It specifies CASREADYGYTF. Based on the CDR3 plus reference TRBV9 and TRBJ1-2, the full variable domain is DSGVTQTPKHLITATGQRVTLRCSPRSGDLSVYWYQQSLDQGLQFLIQYYNGEERAKGNILERFSAQQFPDLHSELNLSSLELGDSALYFCASREADYGYTFGSGTRLTVV.

The chain employs TRBV25-1 and TRBJ1-2; D is ambiguous. Trimming removed 3 bases at V and 4 bases at J, with 12 bases between. The CDR3 contains 14 residues. The germline gives CDR1 MGHDK, CDR2 SYGVNS. The CDR3 sequence: CASSEVGTGYGYTF. For the CDR3, the DNA is TGTGCCAGCAGTGAGGTCGGTACGGGCTATGGCTACACCTTC.

There are a few counts of this clonotype. The V gene is TRBV29-1, the J gene TRBJ2-3; D is unresolved. V was shortened by 4 bases and J by 2 bases, with 13 bases between the two germline ends. Germline loops: CDR1 SQVTM, CDR2 ANQGSEA. This CDR3 has 14 amino acids. CDR3 protein: CSVAKVYFTDTQYF. The CDR3 nucleotides read TGCAGCGTTGCGAAGGTGTATTTCACAGATACGCAGTATTTT.

This clonotype occurred a few times. An end of the junction differs from the germline gene, which may be a read error. J is TRBJ2-5 and V is TRBV4-1, with D maybe TRBD2 (5 bases). CDR3 length: 14 amino acids. CDR1 and CDR2 (germline): MGHRA, YSYEKL. CDR3 region: CASNQLEGRETQYF. CDR3 DNA: TGCGCCAGCAACCAACTCGAGGGCCGGGAGACCCAGTACTTC.

The rearrangement links TRBV11-2 to TRBJ1-2; D might be TRBD1 (6 bases). The CDR3 has 13 residues. The germline CDR1 and CDR2 sequences are SGHAT and FQNNGV. The ends were cut back, 5 bases at V and 4 bases at J, with 11 bases in the middle. The CDR3 nucleotides are TGTGCCAGCAGCCCTGTGACAGGCTATGGCTACACCTTC. Its protein product is CASSPVTGYGYTF. The full variable domain, with the rest looked up from reference TRBV11-2 and TRBJ1-2, is EAGVAQSPRYKIIEKRQSVAFWCNPISGHATLYWYQQILGQGPKLLIQFQNNGVVDDSQLPKDRFSAERLKGVDSTLKIQPAKLEDSAVYLCASSPVTGYGYTFGSGTRLTVV.